This TCR beta chain was documented in a study of T cell responses to AZD1222 COVID-19 vaccine. Regarding the study as a whole: It should be noted that donors were predominantly white British and more often female, and clonal diversity was possibly underestimated. Spike as a whole was targeted by vaccine-associated CD4 TCRs, dominant at 160-218 and 743-854. Repertoire collection took place solely once the T cell response had peaked. Two AZD1222 doses significantly raised spike-specific TCR breadth and depth over controls.

Concerning this clone: Its target is unknown.

Germline-derived CDR1 and CDR2 are SGHTA and FQGNSA. V was cut by 7 bases and J by 1 base, with 11 bases left in between. CDR3 length: 14 residues. Generated by immunoSEQ multiplex PCR, the TCRdb table keeps only in-frame clones and is missing some. The sample carries approximately 150,000 clones, around 92% recorded once. The chain joins TRBV7-2 to TRBJ2-1; TRBD2 is a possible D gene (6 bases). The receptor was derived from an adult who received the AZD1222 COVID-19 vaccine. The specimen comprised peripheral blood, sampled 28 days after the second AZD1222 dose. The chain's CDR3 is CASKRLVSYNEQFF. CDR3 nucleotide sequence: TGTGCCAGCAAAAGACTAGTATCCTACAATGAGCAGTTCTTC. Combining the CDR3 with reference TRBV7-2 and TRBJ2-1 gives the whole variable domain GAGVSQSPSNKVTEKGKDVELRCDPISGHTALYWYRQSLGQGLEFLIYFQGNSAPDKSGLPSDRFSAERTGGSVSTLTIQRTQQEDSAVYLCASKRLVSYNEQFFGPGTRLTVL.